The 32 T cell receptor beta chains in this list originate from one sample, sequenced in a study of blood T cell repertoires in COVID-19. TCRdb's table, derived via immunoSEQ multiplex PCR, lists solely in-frame clones and lacks some. The sample has roughly 16,000 clones; 85% to 95% are singletons. The sequencing sample was made of peripheral blood. All receptors derive from a human donor in a cohort sampled during active COVID-19.

CDR3 loop: CASSLTYNEQFF. CDR3 DNA sequence: TGTGCCAGCAGCCTAACCTACAATGAGCAGTTCTTC. The chain is built from TRBV7-8 and TRBJ2-1; D call uncertain. V dropped 5 bases and J dropped 2 bases, with 4 bases sitting between them. The CDR3 is 12 residues long. Germline lookup yields CDR1 SGHVS and CDR2 FQNEAQ.

The V and J genes are TRBV30 and TRBJ1-3; no clear D. This CDR3 has 16 residues. Germline V gene lookup returns CDR1 GTSNPN and CDR2 SVGIG (reference sequence). V lost 1 base, J lost 7 bases, and 20 bases lay in between. The CDR3 loop reads CAWSDHAGVIGNTIYF. Here the CDR3 DNA reads TGTGCCTGGAGTGACCACGCGGGAGTAATAGGCAACACCATATATTTT. Full variable domain (outside the CDR3, taken from reference TRBV30 and TRBJ1-3): SQTIHQWPATLVQPVGSPLSLECTVEGTSNPNLYWYRQAAGRGLQLLFYSVGIGQISSEVPQNLSASRPQDRQFILSSKKLLLSDSGFYLCAWSDHAGVIGNTIYFGEGSWLTVV.

V and J are TRBV28 and TRBJ1-1; no firm D call. The CDR3 extends over 11 amino acids. V was pared by 4 bases and J by 6 bases, with 6 bases between. The germline V gene has CDR1 MDHEN and CDR2 SYDVKM. The CDR3 reads CASSSGAEAFF. CDR3 DNA sequence: TGTGCCAGCAGTTCCGGGGCTGAAGCTTTCTTT. Full variable domain (outside the CDR3, taken from reference TRBV28 and TRBJ1-1): DVKVTQSSRYLVKRTGEKVFLECVQDMDHENMFWYRQDPGLGLRLIYFSYDVKMKEKGDIPEGYSVSREKKERFSLILESASTNQTSMYLCASSSGAEAFFGQGTRLTVV.

The chain carries TRBV6-6 and TRBJ1-2; 8 bases line up with TRBD1. Germline V gene lookup returns CDR1 MNHNY and CDR2 SVGAGI (reference sequence). After removal of 6 bases from V and 6 bases from J, the junction contained 9 bases not matched to a gene. The CDR3 consists of 14 residues. The CDR3 DNA follows: TGTGCCAGCAGACTAACGGGGACAGGCGATGGCTACACCTTC. It translates to CASRLTGTGDGYTF.

The chain uses TRBV4-3 and TRBJ1-1; D is possibly TRBD1 (6 bases). The V end was cut by 3 bases, the J end by 2 bases, with 13 bases between. This CDR3 is built from 15 residues. The germline gives CDR1 LGHNA, CDR2 YSLEER. The CDR3 spells CASSHLTGPNTEAFF. DNA for the CDR3: TGCGCCAGCAGCCATCTGACAGGTCCTAACACTGAAGCTTTCTTT.

V gene TRBV6-2 or TRBV6-3 combines with J gene TRBJ1-2, with a possible D match to TRBD1 (5 bases). There are 15 residues in the CDR3. Deletions cut 2 bases from V and 1 base from J, with 11 bases between. Germline-derived CDR1 and CDR2 are MNHEY and SVGEGT. The CDR3: CASSYSQGGNYGYTF. DNA for the CDR3: TGTGCCAGCAGTTACAGCCAGGGAGGTAACTATGGCTACACCTTC.

V usage is TRBV19 and J usage is TRBJ2-3, with D possibly being TRBD1 (7 bases). CDR3 size: 16 residues. V was trimmed by 2 bases and J by 2 bases, leaving 14 bases between them. The germline gives CDR1 LNHDA, CDR2 SQIVND (reference sequence). CDR3 amino acids: CASSISQGGLTDTQYF. CDR3 nucleotides: TGTGCCAGTAGTATATCCCAGGGGGGTCTCACAGATACGCAGTATTTT.

The gene calls are TRBV7-9 and TRBJ2-7; D unresolved. Between the trimmed V and J ends, which lost 5 bases and 2 bases, there was a span of 10 bases. CDR3 length: 13 residues. Germline CDR1 SEHNR, CDR2 FQNEAQ (reference sequence). The CDR3 loop is CASSAMPPYEQYF. DNA for the CDR3: TGTGCCAGCAGCGCGATGCCACCCTACGAGCAGTACTTC.

V gene TRBV12-3 or TRBV12-4 combines with J gene TRBJ2-5; D is possibly TRBD2 (6 bases). CDR3 length: 13 residues. V was pared by 5 bases and J by 4 bases, with 11 bases between. The CDR3 loop reads CASSESGAETQYF. CDR3 nucleotides: TGTGCCAGCAGTGAGTCGGGAGCAGAGACCCAGTACTTC.

CDR3: CASSYEGGMAKNIQYF. DNA of the CDR3: TGTGCCAGCAGTTACGAGGGAGGGATGGCCAAAAACATTCAGTACTTC. This rearrangement joins TRBV6-5 to TRBJ2-4; 7 bases fit TRBD2. V gave up 2 bases and J gave up 1 base; unmatched junction bases: 5. CDR1 MNHEY and CDR2 SVGAGI come from the germline V gene. The CDR3 is 16 amino acids.

Written as DNA, the CDR3 is TGTGCCAGCAGCCAGTATGGAGTCATGAACACTGAAGCTTTCTTT. Amino acids: CASSQYGVMNTEAFF. The chain carries TRBV14 and TRBJ1-1; D gene uncertain. The germline V and J ends were trimmed by 3 bases and 0 bases, with 11 bases remaining between them. CDR1 is SGHDN, CDR2 FVKESK, per germline. The CDR3 consists of 15 residues.

The V and J genes are TRBV5-8 and TRBJ1-1, with TRBD1 identical over 7 bases. Trimming cost V 2 bases and J 1 base; bases outside gene matches: 5. Germline lookup yields CDR1 SGHTS and CDR2 YDEGEE. The CDR3 totals 15 residues. Here the CDR3 reads CASSLYGTENTEAFF. For the CDR3, the DNA is TGTGCCAGCAGCTTATACGGGACAGAGAACACTGAAGCTTTCTTT.

This sequence joins TRBV7-2 and TRBJ2-7; 7 nucleotides line up with TRBD1. The germline CDR1 and CDR2 sequences are SGHTA and FQGNSA. Unmatched junction bases numbered 7, after V lost 1 base and J lost 4 bases. The CDR3 length is 15 residues. The CDR3 region has the DNA TGTGCCAGCAGCTTAGAAACGACAGGGTTATACGAGCAGTACTTC. Its translation is CASSLETTGLYEQYF.

This rearrangement joins TRBV6-5 to TRBJ1-2, with D possibly matching TRBD1 (6 bases). Germline V gene lookup returns CDR1 MNHEY and CDR2 SVGAGI. The CDR3 is 14 residues long. Trimming cost V 0 bases and J 3 bases, with 8 bases left between them. The DNA for the CDR3 is TGTGCCAGCAGTTACTCTGAGGGGGACTATGGCTACACCTTC. Encoded protein: CASSYSEGDYGYTF.

The count of this clone is one. The CDR3 here is CASSRRQGANNEQFF. CDR3 DNA sequence: TGTGCCAGCAGCCGTAGACAGGGGGCCAACAATGAGCAGTTCTTC. This sequence joins TRBV11-3 and TRBJ2-1, with TRBD1 matching over 10 bases. Germline V gives CDR1 SGHNT, CDR2 YENEEA. The V and J ends lost 5 bases and 5 bases, in that order; junction bases with no gene match: 6. The CDR3 length is 15 residues.

The rearrangement links TRBV11-2 to TRBJ1-1; 8 positions match TRBD1. This CDR3 contains 15 residues. Germline assignment: CDR1 SGHAT and CDR2 FQNNGV. J gave up 10 bases and V 1 base, and 11 bases lay outside the gene matches. The CDR3 region has the DNA TGTGCCAGCAGCTTAGGGAGGGCCGGGACAGGTAGAGCTTTCTTT. Translated, it gives CASSLGRAGTGRAFF.

The V gene is TRBV28, the J gene TRBJ1-6; D is perhaps TRBD1 (6 bases). This CDR3 is built from 18 residues. Between the trimmed V and J ends, which lost 6 bases and 3 bases, there was a span of 21 bases. Per germline, CDR1 MDHEN and CDR2 SYDVKM. This CDR3 is CASSPRGPGTYYNSPLHF. The CDR3 region has the DNA TGTGCCAGCAGCCCCAGGGGACCGGGGACATACTATAATTCACCCCTCCACTTT.

A word on this clone: At one end the junction does not follow the germline gene, possibly because of a read error. The J gene is TRBJ2-1, the V gene TRBV5-6; 7 bases map to TRBD2. Per germline, CDR1 SGHDT and CDR2 YYEEEE. The CDR3 sequence is 17 residues long. In DNA, the CDR3 is TGTGCCCGCAGCTGGGGGGTGGGGGGGTTTGCCTACAATGAGCAGTTCTTC. Translation gives CARSWGVGGFAYNEQFF.

The chain recombines TRBV28 with TRBJ2-1, with TRBD2 matching 9 bases. From germline, CDR1 is MDHEN and CDR2 SYDVKM. The CDR3 contains 16 residues. The V segment lost 2 bases and the J segment 9 bases; nucleotides outside the gene matches: 11. The CDR3 DNA reads as TGTGCCAGCAGTTTAGGTTTAGCGGGAGAATTTAGTGAGCAGTTCTTC. Its protein product is CASSLGLAGEFSEQFF.

This chain connects TRBV3-1 (or the pseudogene TRBV3-2) to TRBJ2-7; tentative D call: TRBD2 (5 bases). From germline, CDR1 is LGHDT and CDR2 YNNKEL (reference sequence). The CDR3 spans 15 residues. V dropped 0 bases and J dropped 3 bases, with 12 bases sitting between them. The CDR3 sequence: CASSQDEGALYEQYF. The DNA of the CDR3 is TGTGCCAGCAGCCAAGATGAGGGAGCGCTCTACGAGCAGTACTTC.

The rearrangement joins TRBV11-2 to TRBJ2-1; tentatively, D is TRBD2 (6 bases). Trimming left V 1 base short and J 5 bases short, with 9 bases between. CDR1 is SGHAT, CDR2 FQNNGV, per germline. The CDR3 spans 14 residues. The CDR3 spells CASSLGRENNEQFF. CDR3 in DNA: TGTGCCAGCAGCTTAGGTCGGGAGAACAATGAGCAGTTCTTC.

The chain joins TRBV5-4 to TRBJ2-1, with unresolved D. The CDR3 loop spans 14 amino acids. The germline gives CDR1 SGHNT, CDR2 YYREEE (reference sequence). Trimming pared 0 bases from V and 4 bases from J, leaving 8 bases between. The CDR3 nucleotides read TGTGCCAGCAGCTTGGTTTACGGTTACAATGAGCAGTTCTTC. Translated, it gives CASSLVYGYNEQFF.

The chain carries TRBV4-3 and TRBJ2-3, with D unclear. In germline, CDR1 is LGHNA, CDR2 YSLEER. Trimming left V 0 bases short and J 2 bases short, with 9 bases between. The CDR3 covers 15 residues. For the CDR3, the DNA is TGCGCCAGCAGCCAAGATCATTTTCCCACAGATACGCAGTATTTT. It is translated as CASSQDHFPTDTQYF.

This chain links TRBV5-4 with TRBJ1-2; a possible D gene is TRBD1 (6 bases). V was trimmed by 6 bases and J by 5 bases, leaving 14 bases between them. The CDR3 has 13 residues. Germline V gives CDR1 SGHNT, CDR2 YYREEE (reference sequence). CDR3: CASTKGDPYGYTF. The CDR3 region has the DNA TGTGCCAGCACCAAGGGGGACCCATATGGCTACACCTTC.

This clone was observed a single time. J is TRBJ1-1 and V is TRBV9, with 8 bases that match TRBD1. Germline CDR1 is SGDLS and CDR2 is YYNGEE. The ends lost 0 bases at V and 7 bases at J; junction bases unmatched: 5. This CDR3 is 14 amino acids long. CDR3 coding DNA: TGTGCCAGCAGCGTAGATTCAGGGGGCGTTGAAGCTTTCTTT. This codes for CASSVDSGGVEAFF.

The chain couples TRBV5-6 to TRBJ2-3; TRBD2 matches 10 bases. J lost 1 base, V lost 3 bases, and 2 bases had no gene match. Germline CDR1 is SGHDT and CDR2 is YYEEEE. The CDR3 length is 15 residues. CDR3 sequence: CASSWGTSGTDTQYF. CDR3 nucleotide sequence: TGTGCCAGCAGCTGGGGGACTAGCGGCACAGATACGCAGTATTTT.

The V gene is TRBV5-1, the J gene TRBJ2-1; the D gene is possibly TRBD1 (6 bases). The CDR3 has 16 amino acids. Germline V gives CDR1 SGHRS, CDR2 YFSETQ. Trimming cost V 3 bases and J 6 bases, with 19 bases left between them. The CDR3 DNA sequence: TGCGCCAGCAGCTGGGGCGGTGGACAGAGGATCAATGAGCAGTTCTTC. This codes for CASSWGGGQRINEQFF.

The chain links TRBV6-2 or TRBV6-3 to TRBJ1-5, with a possible D match to TRBD1 (6 bases). Per the germline V gene, CDR1 is MNHEY and CDR2 is SVGEGT. The ends were cut back, 4 bases at V and 1 base at J, with 17 bases in the middle. There are 17 residues in the CDR3. CDR3 amino acids: CASSSGSTGMSNQPQHF. The CDR3 DNA reads as TGTGCCAGCAGTTCTGGAAGTACAGGGATGAGCAATCAGCCCCAGCATTTT.

The J gene is TRBJ2-2, the V gene TRBV9; possibly TRBD1 for D (6 bases). Germline V lookup: CDR1 SGDLS, CDR2 YYNGEE. Trimming shortened V by 4 bases and J by 7 bases, and 14 bases separated the two germline ends. This CDR3 has 14 amino acids. The CDR3 sequence: CASSPRQVIGELFF. CDR3 bases: TGTGCCAGCAGCCCCCGACAGGTCATCGGGGAGCTGTTTTTT.

The J gene is TRBJ2-6, the V gene TRBV30; TRBD2 is a possible D gene (5 bases). Trimming removed 0 bases from V and 0 bases from J, with 9 bases in between. Germline CDR1 is GTSNPN and CDR2 is SVGIG (reference sequence). The CDR3 sequence is 16 residues long. The CDR3 reads CAWSVRGNSGANVLTF. The CDR3 nucleotides read TGTGCCTGGAGTGTAAGAGGGAACTCTGGGGCCAACGTCCTGACTTTC.

In its sample, this clone was seen once. CDR3 DNA sequence: TGTGCCAGCAGCCCCGCAACAGGGTTGGTAGATGAGCAGTTCTTC. Residues: CASSPATGLVDEQFF. The V call is TRBV11-3, the J call TRBJ2-1; perhaps TRBD1 as D (6 bases). Per germline, CDR1 SGHNT and CDR2 YENEEA. Deletions cut 5 bases from V and 8 bases from J, with 19 bases between. The CDR3 sequence is 15 residues long.

This chain connects TRBV19 to TRBJ1-4; the D is unclear. V lost 7 bases and J 7 bases, leaving 13 bases between the germline ends. The CDR3 covers 13 residues. CDR1 LNHDA and CDR2 SQIVND come from the germline V gene (reference sequence). The CDR3 is CASTRGFGEKLFF. The CDR3 DNA sequence: TGTGCCAGTACAAGAGGGTTTGGTGAAAAACTGTTTTTT.